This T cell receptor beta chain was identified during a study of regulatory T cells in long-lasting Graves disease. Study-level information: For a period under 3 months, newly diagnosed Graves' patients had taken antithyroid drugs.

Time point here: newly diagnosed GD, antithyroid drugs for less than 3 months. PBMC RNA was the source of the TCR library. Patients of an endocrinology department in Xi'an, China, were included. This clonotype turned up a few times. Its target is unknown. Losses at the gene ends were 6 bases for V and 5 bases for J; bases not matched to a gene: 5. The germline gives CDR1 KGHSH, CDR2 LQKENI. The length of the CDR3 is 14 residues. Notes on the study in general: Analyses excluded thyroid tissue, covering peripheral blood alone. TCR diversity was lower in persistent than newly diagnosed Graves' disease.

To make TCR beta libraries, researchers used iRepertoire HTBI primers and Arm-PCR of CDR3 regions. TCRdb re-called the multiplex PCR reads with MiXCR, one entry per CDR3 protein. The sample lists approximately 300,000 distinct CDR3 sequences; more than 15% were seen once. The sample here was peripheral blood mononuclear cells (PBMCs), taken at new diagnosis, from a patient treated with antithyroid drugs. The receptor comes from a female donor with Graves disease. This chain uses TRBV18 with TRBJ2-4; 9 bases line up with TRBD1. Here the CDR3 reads CASSKGQGENIQYF. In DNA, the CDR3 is TGTGCCAGCTCCAAGGGACAGGGAGAAAACATTCAGTACTTC.